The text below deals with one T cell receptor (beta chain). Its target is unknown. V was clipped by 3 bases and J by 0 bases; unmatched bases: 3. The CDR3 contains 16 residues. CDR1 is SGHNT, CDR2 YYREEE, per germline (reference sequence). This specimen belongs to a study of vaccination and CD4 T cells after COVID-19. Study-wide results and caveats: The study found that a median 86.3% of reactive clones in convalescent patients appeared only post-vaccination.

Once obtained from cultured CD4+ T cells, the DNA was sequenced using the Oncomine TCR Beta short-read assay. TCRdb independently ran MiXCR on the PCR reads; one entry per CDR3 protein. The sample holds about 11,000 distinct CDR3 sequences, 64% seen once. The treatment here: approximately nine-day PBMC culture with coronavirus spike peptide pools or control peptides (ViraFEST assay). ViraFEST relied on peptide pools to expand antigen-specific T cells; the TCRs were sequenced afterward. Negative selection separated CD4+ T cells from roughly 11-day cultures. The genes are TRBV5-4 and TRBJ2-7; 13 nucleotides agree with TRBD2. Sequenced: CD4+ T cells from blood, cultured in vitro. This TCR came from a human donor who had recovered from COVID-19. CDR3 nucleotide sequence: TGTGCCAGCAGCTCGGGACTAGCGGGGAGCTCCTACGAGCAGTACTTC. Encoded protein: CASSSGLAGSSYEQYF.